Listed below are T cell receptor beta chains from one sample, sequenced in a study of blood T cell repertoires in COVID-19. TCRdb's table, derived via immunoSEQ multiplex PCR, lists solely in-frame clones and lacks some. The repertoire holds 260,000 or so clones, with 88% as singletons. Sequenced material: peripheral blood. These receptor sequences come from a human donor in a cohort sampled during active COVID-19. Each CDR3 is given with its conserved first and last residue. The order of the fields is V gene, D gene, clone size, J gene, CDR3 DNA, CDR3 protein. D genes are given only for firm matches. Expanded clones are given a class, and other clones once, few, many or no size at all.

TRBV3-1/TRBV3-2	TRBD2	.	TRBJ2-7	TGTGCCAGCAGCCAGGGACTAGCGGGAGGGCTTTACGAGCAGTACTTC	CASSQGLAGGLYEQYF
TRBV6-6	.	.	TRBJ1-6	TGTGCCAGCACCCCCCAAGGGGGAAATTCACCCCTCCACTTT	CASTPQGGNSPLHF
TRBV7-6	.	.	TRBJ2-2	TGTGCCAGCAGCTTAGGAAGGAGGGGGAACACCGGGGAGCTGTTTTTT	CASSLGRRGNTGELFF
TRBV19	TRBD1	.	TRBJ1-1	TGTGCCAGTAGCGTGGACAGGTACGTGGGTGAAGCTTTCTTT	CASSVDRYVGEAFF
TRBV3-1/TRBV3-2	.	.	TRBJ2-1	TGTGCCAGCAGCTTAACCGGGGATGAGCAGTTCTTC	CASSLTGDEQFF
TRBV6-5	.	.	TRBJ1-5	TGTGCCAGCAGTTACATCGTCGTGGCGGGTCAGCCCCAGCATTTT	CASSYIVVAGQPQHF
TRBV7-2	.	once	TRBJ2-5	TGTGCCAGCAGCTTGGGAGTGAATTTGGAAGAGACCCAGTACTTC	CASSLGVNLEETQYF
TRBV28	.	.	TRBJ1-5	TGTGCCAGCAGTCCTGTACAGCCCCAGCATTTT	CASSPVQPQHF
TRBV7-9	TRBD1	.	TRBJ2-7	TGTGCCAGTAGTCCCAGGGGGCCCTACGAGCAGTACTTC	CASSPRGPYEQYF
TRBV15	TRBD2	.	TRBJ2-1	TGTGCCACCAGCAGAGATTTTCGTGGGGCGGGAGGGAATGATGAGCAGTTCTTC	CATSRDFRGAGGNDEQFF
TRBV12-3/TRBV12-4	TRBD1	.	TRBJ2-7	TGTGCCAGCAGTCTAAACAGGGGTGACGAGCAGTACTTC	CASSLNRGDEQYF
TRBV27	TRBD1	.	TRBJ1-1	TGTGCCAGCAGTTTGGAGACAGGGGCTGAAGCTTTCTTT	CASSLETGAEAFF